The 20 T cell receptor beta chains below come from one sample, sequenced in a study of T cells in Graves' hyperthyroidism and ophthalmopathy. There were TCR beta CDR3 regions amplified from RNA transcripts. The HTBI primer set drove a first-round RT-PCR of the TCR CDR3. MiXCR, run by TCRdb on the multiplex PCR reads, gives a single entry per CDR3 protein. Among 250,000 to 300,000 distinct CDR3 sequences listed, roughly 20% were seen once. Sequenced sample: blood. These receptor sequences come from a man aged 45-65 years with Graves' ophthalmopathy.

This clonotype was recorded at least ten times. The genes are TRBV11-2 and TRBJ2-1, with 7 nucleotides matching TRBD2. Germline V gene data show CDR1 as SGHAT and CDR2 as FQNNGV. CDR3 length equals 13 residues. With V trimmed by 3 bases and J by 14 bases, 10 bases remained unmatched. The CDR3 reads CASSFDSSGMEFF. In DNA, the CDR3 is TGTGCCAGCAGCTTTGATTCCAGCGGGATGGAGTTCTTC.

This chain links TRBV20-1 with TRBJ1-5; D unclear. V was trimmed by 1 base and J by 2 bases, leaving 12 bases between them. CDR3 length: 15 residues. Germline loops: CDR1 DFQATT, CDR2 SNEGSKA (reference sequence). This CDR3 is CSARVVGWGNQPQHF. As DNA, the CDR3 is TGCAGTGCTAGAGTTGTAGGTTGGGGCAATCAGCCCCAGCATTTT.

This clonotype has at least ten counts. The rearrangement uses TRBV4-1 and TRBJ2-1; D call uncertain. Germline V gene data show CDR1 as MGHRA and CDR2 as YSYEKL. V lost 2 bases and J 4 bases, leaving 15 bases between the germline ends. The CDR3 totals 16 residues. CDR3 loop: CASSQILGTIYNEQFF. The CDR3 DNA follows: TGCGCCAGCAGCCAAATCCTAGGAACAATTTACAATGAGCAGTTCTTC.

This clonotype was seen repeatedly, ten times or more. The V and J genes are TRBV28 and TRBJ1-5, with TRBD1 as a possible D gene (5 bases). Trimming cost V 6 bases and J 4 bases, with 16 bases left between them. The CDR3 is 15 amino acids. In germline, CDR1 is MDHEN, CDR2 SYDVKM. The CDR3 loop reads CASSRETGFNQPQHF. The CDR3 DNA reads TGTGCCAGCAGCCGAGAAACAGGCTTTAATCAGCCCCAGCATTTT.

This clonotype was recorded a few times. The chain is built from TRBV7-9 and TRBJ2-3, with 9 bases that match TRBD1. The CDR3 loop spans 15 amino acids. With 5 bases clipped from V and 6 bases from J, the junction kept 9 bases outside the gene matches. Germline V lookup: CDR1 SEHNR, CDR2 FQNEAQ (reference sequence). The CDR3 region is CASSLTGGGVDTQYF. As DNA, the CDR3 is TGTGCCAGCAGCCTGACAGGGGGGGGAGTGGATACGCAGTATTTT. The whole variable domain, filled in from reference TRBV7-9 and TRBJ2-3, reads DTGVSQNPRHKITKRGQNVTFRCDPISEHNRLYWYRQTLGQGPEFLTYFQNEAQLEKSRLLSDRFSAERPKGSFSTLEIQRTEQGDSAMYLCASSLTGGGVDTQYFGPGTRLTVL.

This clonotype was observed many times. The J gene is TRBJ1-4, the V gene TRBV20-1, with TRBD1 matching over 7 bases. Per germline, CDR1 DFQATT and CDR2 SNEGSKA (reference sequence). The length of the CDR3 is 14 residues. V trimming: 6 bases; J trimming: 5 bases; junction bases outside the gene matches: 9. The CDR3 region is CSARWGQRNEKLFF. As DNA, the CDR3 is TGCAGTGCCCGCTGGGGACAGCGAAATGAAAAACTGTTTTTT.

The V call is TRBV28, the J call TRBJ1-2; no reliable D call. The CDR3 consists of 13 residues. V was shortened by 5 bases and J by 4 bases, with 11 bases between the two germline ends. Germline CDR1 reads MDHEN; CDR2 reads SYDVKM. This CDR3 reads CASSPTLFYGYTF. The CDR3 nucleotides are TGTGCCAGCAGTCCTACTCTGTTCTATGGCTACACCTTC.

This clonotype was seen at least ten times. The chain has TRBV6-1 and TRBJ1-5; D gene uncertain. Per the germline V gene, CDR1 is MNHNS and CDR2 is SASEGT. CDR3 size: 12 residues. Trimming shortened V by 4 bases and J by 6 bases, and 7 bases separated the two germline ends. CDR3 sequence (DNA): TGTGCCAGCAGTGGGATAGGTCAGCCCCAGCATTTT. Translated: CASSGIGQPQHF.

At least ten counts were recorded for this clonotype. The chain is built from TRBV3-1 and TRBJ2-7; D unresolved. The germline V and J ends were trimmed by 1 base and 1 base, with 14 bases remaining between them. The germline V gene has CDR1 LGHDT and CDR2 YNNKEL (reference sequence). The CDR3 is made up of 16 amino acids. CDR3 sequence reads: CASSQAAGKWSYEQYF. The CDR3 bases are TGTGCCAGCAGCCAAGCCGCAGGAAAATGGTCCTACGAGCAGTACTTC.

This clonotype was observed a handful of times. The DNA of the CDR3 is TGCAGCGTTGGCCCCAGAGAGCGGGCGGGAATCTCCCCCACAGATACGCAGTATTTT. Encoded protein: CSVGPRERAGISPTDTQYF. The chain employs TRBV29-1 and TRBJ2-3, with a tentative D call TRBD2 (6 bases). Germline CDR1 is SQVTM and CDR2 is ANQGSEA. This CDR3 comprises 19 residues. Trimming removed 4 bases at V and 2 bases at J, with 28 bases between.

The chain couples TRBV6-5 to TRBJ2-1; the match to TRBD1 covers 11 bases. The V gene's germline CDR1 is MNHEY and CDR2 SVGAGI. With 2 bases clipped from V and 7 bases from J, the junction kept 7 bases outside the gene matches. The CDR3 totals 16 residues. CDR3 coding DNA: TGTGCCAGCAGTTACGGAGGGACAGGGGGAGGGAATGAGCAGTTCTTC. Protein product: CASSYGGTGGGNEQFF.

There are many counts of this clonotype. The chain links TRBV7-3 to TRBJ2-1; D is perhaps TRBD2 (6 bases). Between the trimmed V and J ends, which lost 4 bases and 9 bases, there was a span of 13 bases. The CDR3 is made up of 13 amino acids. Germline CDR1 is SGHTA and CDR2 is FQGTGA. CDR3 amino acids: CASSSEASVEQFF. CDR3 nucleotides: TGTGCCAGCAGCTCAGAGGCTAGCGTTGAGCAGTTCTTC.

This chain joins TRBV24-1 and TRBJ1-5; unclear D gene. Germline V lookup: CDR1 KGHDR, CDR2 SFDVKD. The germline V and J ends were trimmed by 1 base and 3 bases, with 6 bases remaining between them. This CDR3 is built from 14 residues. The CDR3 is CATSDFGPNQPQHF. CDR3 DNA: TGTGCCACCAGTGATTTCGGTCCCAATCAGCCCCAGCATTTT.

This clonotype was counted at least ten times. The J gene is TRBJ1-2, the V gene TRBV28; D gene ambiguous. This CDR3 contains 13 residues. The V and J ends lost 5 bases and 4 bases respectively, with 11 bases between them. Germline V gene data show CDR1 as MDHEN and CDR2 as SYDVKM. For the CDR3, the DNA is TGTGCCAGCAGTCGTGGCACCTCCTATGGCTACACCTTC. Translated: CASSRGTSYGYTF.

This clonotype was counted at least ten times. This chain uses TRBV7-8 with TRBJ1-2, with 9 bases aligning to TRBD1. The V gene's germline CDR1 is SGHVS and CDR2 FQNEAQ. Trimming removed 1 base from V and 4 bases from J; junction bases left unmatched: 4. This CDR3 region has 15 residues. This CDR3 is CASSLGGTGIYGYTF. Written as DNA, the CDR3 is TGTGCCAGCAGCTTAGGCGGGACAGGGATCTATGGCTACACCTTC.

This clonotype occurred many times. V usage is TRBV5-1 and J usage is TRBJ2-2, with D perhaps TRBD1 or TRBD2 (5 bases each). Per the germline V gene, CDR1 is SGHRS and CDR2 is YFSETQ. The germline V and J ends were trimmed by 0 bases and 6 bases, with 15 bases remaining between them. CDR3 length equals 16 residues. The CDR3 sequence is CASSLVGDPSPGELFF. The DNA of the CDR3 is TGCGCCAGCAGCTTGGTGGGGGACCCCTCCCCCGGGGAGCTGTTTTTT.

This clonotype came up a few times. The chain links TRBV2 to TRBJ2-3, with TRBD2 matching over 11 bases. This CDR3 comprises 17 residues. CDR1 is SNHLY, CDR2 FYNNEI, per germline. Germline trimming cut 5 bases from V and 1 base from J; bases unmatched to any gene: 8. Written as DNA, the CDR3 is TGTGCCAGCAGTCTCCCTAGCGGGAGGTCGGGCACAGATACGCAGTATTTT. This gives the protein CASSLPSGRSGTDTQYF.

The chain combines TRBV3-1 with TRBJ1-4; maybe TRBD1 (6 bases). The CDR3 has 14 amino acids. Trimming shortened V by 4 bases and J by 3 bases, and 9 bases separated the two germline ends. In germline, CDR1 is LGHDT, CDR2 YNNKEL (reference sequence). DNA for the CDR3: TGTGCCAGCAGCCGGGGGCTATCTAATGAAAAACTGTTTTTT. Its protein product is CASSRGLSNEKLFF.

The rearrangement uses TRBV9 and TRBJ2-7; a weak D match, TRBD2 (6 bases). The CDR3 has 16 amino acids. Germline CDR1 is SGDLS and CDR2 is YYNGEE. Between the trimmed V and J ends, which lost 0 bases and 6 bases, there was a span of 19 bases. The CDR3 DNA is TGTGCCAGCAGCGTAGGGCTAGCTGAAACCGGGGGCGAGCAGTACTTC. Its protein is CASSVGLAETGGEQYF.

This clonotype occurred a few times. The rearrangement joins TRBV20-1 to TRBJ2-7, with TRBD1 matching over 7 bases. The CDR3 has 14 amino acids. CDR1 and CDR2 from the germline V gene are DFQATT and SNEGSKA (reference sequence). With 1 base clipped from V and 2 bases from J, the junction kept 5 bases outside the gene matches. The DNA for the CDR3 is TGCAGTGCTAGAGCCCCAGGGGGAACCTACGAGCAGTACTTC. It yields the protein CSARAPGGTYEQYF.